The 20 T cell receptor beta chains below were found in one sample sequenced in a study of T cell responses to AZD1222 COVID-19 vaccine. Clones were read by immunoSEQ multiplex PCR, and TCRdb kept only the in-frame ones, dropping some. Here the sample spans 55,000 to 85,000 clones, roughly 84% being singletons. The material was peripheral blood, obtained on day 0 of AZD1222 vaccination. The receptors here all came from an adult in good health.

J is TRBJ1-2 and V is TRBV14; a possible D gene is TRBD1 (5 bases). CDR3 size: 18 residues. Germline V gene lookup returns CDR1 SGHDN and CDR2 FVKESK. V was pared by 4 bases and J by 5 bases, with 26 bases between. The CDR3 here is CASSPPTWGMFPGYGYTF. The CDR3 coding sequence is TGTGCCAGCAGCCCCCCGACGTGGGGCATGTTTCCCGGGTATGGCTACACCTTC.

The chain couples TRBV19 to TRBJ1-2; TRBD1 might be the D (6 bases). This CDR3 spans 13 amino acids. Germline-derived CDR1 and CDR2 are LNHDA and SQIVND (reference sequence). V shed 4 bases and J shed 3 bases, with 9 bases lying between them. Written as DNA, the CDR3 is TGTGCCAGTAGTACTCGACAGGACTATGGCTACACCTTC. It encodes CASSTRQDYGYTF.

The CDR3 bases are TGTGCCAGCAGTCCTACTAGCGGGGGGGCCTACGAGCAGTACTTC. Translation: CASSPTSGGAYEQYF. The rearrangement joins TRBV6-5 to TRBJ2-7; 13 nucleotides line up with TRBD2. The CDR3 is 15 amino acids. J lost 2 bases, V lost 5 bases, and 3 bases had no gene match. The germline V gene has CDR1 MNHEY and CDR2 SVGAGI.

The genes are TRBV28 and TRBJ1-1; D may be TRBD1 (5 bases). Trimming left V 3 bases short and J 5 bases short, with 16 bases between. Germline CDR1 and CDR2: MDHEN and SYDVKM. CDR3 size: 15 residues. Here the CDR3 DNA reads TGTGCCAGCAGTTTGTCCGGGGGGGTTTGGACTGAAGCTTTCTTT. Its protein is CASSLSGGVWTEAFF.

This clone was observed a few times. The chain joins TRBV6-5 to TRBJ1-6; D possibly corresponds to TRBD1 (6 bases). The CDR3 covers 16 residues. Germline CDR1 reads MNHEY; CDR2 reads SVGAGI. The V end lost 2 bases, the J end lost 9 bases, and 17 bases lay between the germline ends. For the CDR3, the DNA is TGTGCCAGCAGTTACCGGGGGCCAGGGGAAGGTTCACCCCTCCACTTT. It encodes CASSYRGPGEGSPLHF.

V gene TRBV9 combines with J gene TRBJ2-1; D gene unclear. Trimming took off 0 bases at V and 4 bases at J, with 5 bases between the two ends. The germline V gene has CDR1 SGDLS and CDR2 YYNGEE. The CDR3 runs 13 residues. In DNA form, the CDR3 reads TGTGCCAGCAGCGTAGGTACTTACAATGAGCAGTTCTTC. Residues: CASSVGTYNEQFF.

CDR3 in amino acids: CASSPPRTMTDTQYF. The CDR3 DNA reads TGTGCCAGCAGTCCCCCTCGAACAATGACAGATACGCAGTATTTT. The chain links TRBV6-5 to TRBJ2-3; no clear D. Trimming removed 5 bases from V and 3 bases from J, with 15 bases in between. CDR3 length: 15 amino acids. Germline V lookup: CDR1 MNHEY, CDR2 SVGAGI.

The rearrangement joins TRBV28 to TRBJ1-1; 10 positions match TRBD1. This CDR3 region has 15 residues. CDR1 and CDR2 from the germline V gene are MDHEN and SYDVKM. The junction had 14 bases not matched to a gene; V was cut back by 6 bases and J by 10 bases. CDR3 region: CASRSPGQGPGGAFF. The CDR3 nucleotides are TGTGCCAGCAGATCCCCGGGACAGGGGCCGGGAGGAGCTTTCTTT.

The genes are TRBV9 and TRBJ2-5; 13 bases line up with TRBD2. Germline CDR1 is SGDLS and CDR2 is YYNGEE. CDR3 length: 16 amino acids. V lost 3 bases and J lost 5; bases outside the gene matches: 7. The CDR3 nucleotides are TGTGCCAGCAGCGCTGGACTAGCGGGGGTAGAGGAGACCCAGTACTTC. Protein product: CASSAGLAGVEETQYF.

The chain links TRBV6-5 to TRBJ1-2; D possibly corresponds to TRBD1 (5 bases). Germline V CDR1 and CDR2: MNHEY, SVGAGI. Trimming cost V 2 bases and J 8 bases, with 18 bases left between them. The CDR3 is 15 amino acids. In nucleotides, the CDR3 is TGTGCCAGCAGTTACATCGGGACCGCTGAAAAGGGCTACACCTTC. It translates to CASSYIGTAEKGYTF.

The CDR3 protein is CASTSTLQGQPQHF. CDR3 nucleotide sequence: TGTGCCAGTACCTCAACCCTTCAGGGTCAGCCCCAGCATTTT. V usage is TRBV19 and J usage is TRBJ1-5; D is perhaps TRBD1 (5 bases). Trimming shortened V by 7 bases and J by 6 bases, and 16 bases separated the two germline ends. Germline V gene sequence: CDR1 LNHDA, CDR2 SQIVND (reference sequence). The CDR3 loop spans 14 amino acids.

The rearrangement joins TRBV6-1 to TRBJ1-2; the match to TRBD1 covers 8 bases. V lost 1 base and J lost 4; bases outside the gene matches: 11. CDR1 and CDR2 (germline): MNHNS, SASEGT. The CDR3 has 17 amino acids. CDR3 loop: CASSEVGGWDRPYGYTF. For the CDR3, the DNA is TGTGCCAGCAGTGAAGTTGGTGGATGGGACAGGCCCTATGGCTACACCTTC.

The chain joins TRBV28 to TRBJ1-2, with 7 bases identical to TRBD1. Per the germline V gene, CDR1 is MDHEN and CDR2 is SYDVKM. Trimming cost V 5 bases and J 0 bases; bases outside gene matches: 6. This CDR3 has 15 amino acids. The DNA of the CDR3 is TGTGCCAGCAGTCCCGGGGACAGTGCTAACTATGGCTACACCTTC. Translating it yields CASSPGDSANYGYTF.

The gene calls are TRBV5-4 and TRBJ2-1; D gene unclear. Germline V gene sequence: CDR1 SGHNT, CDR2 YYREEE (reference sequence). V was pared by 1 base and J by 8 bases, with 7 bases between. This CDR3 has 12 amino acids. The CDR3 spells CASSLPQDEQFF. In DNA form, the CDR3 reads TGTGCCAGCAGCTTGCCCCAGGATGAGCAGTTCTTC.

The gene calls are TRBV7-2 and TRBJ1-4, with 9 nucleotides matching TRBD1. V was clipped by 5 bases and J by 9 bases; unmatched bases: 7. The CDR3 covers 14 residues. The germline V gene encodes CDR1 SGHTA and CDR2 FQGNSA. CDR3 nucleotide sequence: TGTGCCAGCAGCCCCGGGACAGGGTGGAAAAAACTGTTTTTT. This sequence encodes CASSPGTGWKKLFF.

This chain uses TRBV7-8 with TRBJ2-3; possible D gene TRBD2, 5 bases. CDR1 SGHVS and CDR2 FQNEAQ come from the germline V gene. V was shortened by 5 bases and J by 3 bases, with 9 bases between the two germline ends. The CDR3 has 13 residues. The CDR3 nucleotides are TGTGCCAGCAGCCCAGGCGGGACAGATACGCAGTATTTT. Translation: CASSPGGTDTQYF.

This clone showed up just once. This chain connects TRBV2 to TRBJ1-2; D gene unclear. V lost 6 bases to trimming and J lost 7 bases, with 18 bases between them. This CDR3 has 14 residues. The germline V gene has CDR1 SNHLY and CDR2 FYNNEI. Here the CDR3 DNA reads TGTGCCAGCAGGGGTAACGGCAGGACTTTTGGCTACACCTTC. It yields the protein CASRGNGRTFGYTF.

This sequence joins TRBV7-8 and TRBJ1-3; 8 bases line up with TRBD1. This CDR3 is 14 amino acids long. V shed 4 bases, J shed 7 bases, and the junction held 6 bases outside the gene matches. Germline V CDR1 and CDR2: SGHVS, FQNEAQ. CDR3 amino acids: CASSSDRVWNTIYF. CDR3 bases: TGTGCCAGCAGCTCGGACAGGGTGTGGAACACCATATATTTT.

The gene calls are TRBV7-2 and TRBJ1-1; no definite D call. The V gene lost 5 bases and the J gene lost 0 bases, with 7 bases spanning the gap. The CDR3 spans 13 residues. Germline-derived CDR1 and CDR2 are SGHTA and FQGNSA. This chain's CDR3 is CASSPNMNTEAFF. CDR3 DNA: TGTGCCAGCAGCCCGAACATGAACACTGAAGCTTTCTTT.

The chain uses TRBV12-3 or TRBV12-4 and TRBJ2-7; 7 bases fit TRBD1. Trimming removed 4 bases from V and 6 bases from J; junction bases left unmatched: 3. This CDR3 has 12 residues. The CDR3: CASSSHRGEQYF. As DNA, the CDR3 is TGTGCCAGCAGTTCCCACAGGGGCGAGCAGTACTTC.